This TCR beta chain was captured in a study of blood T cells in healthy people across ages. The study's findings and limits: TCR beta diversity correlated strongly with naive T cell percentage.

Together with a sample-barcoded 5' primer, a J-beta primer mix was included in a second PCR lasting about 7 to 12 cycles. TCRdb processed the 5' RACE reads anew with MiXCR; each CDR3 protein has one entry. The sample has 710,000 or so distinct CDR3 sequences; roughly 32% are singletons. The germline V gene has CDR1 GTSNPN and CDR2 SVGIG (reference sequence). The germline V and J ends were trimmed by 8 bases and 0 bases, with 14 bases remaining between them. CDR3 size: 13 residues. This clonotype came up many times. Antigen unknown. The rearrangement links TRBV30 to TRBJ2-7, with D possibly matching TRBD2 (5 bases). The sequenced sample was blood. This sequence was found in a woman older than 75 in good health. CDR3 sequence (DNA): TGTGCCCGCTCGGCGGGTTTCTCCTACGAGCAGTACTTC. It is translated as CARSAGFSYEQYF.